This is a list of T cell receptor beta chains from one sample in a study of T cells after yellow fever vaccination. A single record per CDR3 protein comes from TCRdb applying MiXCR to the 5' RACE reads. This sample yields about 120,000 distinct CDR3 sequences, of which nearly 15% are seen a single time; around 46% belongs to the top ten. The sequenced sample was CD8+ T cells sorted from PBMCs, obtained 5 days after the yellow fever booster vaccination. Every receptor here comes from a young man who received the YFV17D yellow fever vaccine. The CDR3 runs from the conserved cysteine through the conserved F or W. The D gene is left open where the match is weak. Clone size, where shown, is once, few, many, or a class for clones that have expanded.

v_call,d_call,j_call,clone_size,cdr3_aa
TRBV4-3,NA,TRBJ2-3,NA,CASSADRWGTTDTQYF
TRBV19,NA,TRBJ2-2,few,CASSVEQGPGELFF
TRBV5-1,TRBD1,TRBJ1-1,NA,CASSTGQGARGTEAFF
TRBV9,NA,TRBJ2-2,few,CASSARASAGYTGELFF
TRBV2,NA,TRBJ2-4,NA,CASSERVQRAAKNIQYF
TRBV7-9,TRBD2,TRBJ2-3,NA,CASSSQRGESTDTQYF
TRBV12-3/TRBV12-4,NA,TRBJ2-1,few,CASTATELSYNEQFF
TRBV15,NA,TRBJ1-1,many,CATSGNTEAFF
TRBV3-1,NA,TRBJ1-2,NA,CASSQANKMFSGYTF
TRBV19,TRBD1,TRBJ1-1,few,CASSTFKGQEAFF
TRBV29-1,NA,TRBJ1-1,NA,CSVDGRPTEAFF